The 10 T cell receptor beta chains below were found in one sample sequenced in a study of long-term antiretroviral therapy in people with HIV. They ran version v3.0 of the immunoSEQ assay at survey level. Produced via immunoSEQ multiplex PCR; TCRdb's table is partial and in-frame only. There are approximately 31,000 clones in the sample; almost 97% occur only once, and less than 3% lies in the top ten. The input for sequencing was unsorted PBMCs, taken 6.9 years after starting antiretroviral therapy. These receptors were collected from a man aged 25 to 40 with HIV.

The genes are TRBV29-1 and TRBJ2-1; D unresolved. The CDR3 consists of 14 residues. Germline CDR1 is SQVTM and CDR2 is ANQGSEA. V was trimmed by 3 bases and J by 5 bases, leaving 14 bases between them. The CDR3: CSVESPYSDNEQFF. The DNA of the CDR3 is TGCAGCGTTGAGAGTCCCTACAGCGACAATGAGCAGTTCTTC.

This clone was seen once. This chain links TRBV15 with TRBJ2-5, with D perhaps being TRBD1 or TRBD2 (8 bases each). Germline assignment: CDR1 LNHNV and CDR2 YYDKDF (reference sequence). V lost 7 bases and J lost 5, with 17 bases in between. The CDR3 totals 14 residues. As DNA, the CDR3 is TGTGCCACCACCGCAGGGGGCGGGAGGGAGACCCAGTACTTC. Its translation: CATTAGGGRETQYF.

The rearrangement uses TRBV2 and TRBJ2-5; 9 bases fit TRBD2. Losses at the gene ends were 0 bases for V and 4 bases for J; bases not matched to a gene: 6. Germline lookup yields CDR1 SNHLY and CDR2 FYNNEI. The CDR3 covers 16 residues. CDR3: CASSEARGGGRETQYF. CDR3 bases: TGTGCCAGCAGTGAAGCACGCGGGGGGGGCAGAGAGACCCAGTACTTC.

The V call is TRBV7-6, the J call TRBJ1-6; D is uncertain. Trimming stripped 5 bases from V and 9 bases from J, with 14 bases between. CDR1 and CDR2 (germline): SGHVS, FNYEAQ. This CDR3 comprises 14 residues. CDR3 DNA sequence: TGTGCCAGCAGCGAAGCTGGGAGCAGTTCACCCCTCCACTTT. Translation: CASSEAGSSSPLHF.

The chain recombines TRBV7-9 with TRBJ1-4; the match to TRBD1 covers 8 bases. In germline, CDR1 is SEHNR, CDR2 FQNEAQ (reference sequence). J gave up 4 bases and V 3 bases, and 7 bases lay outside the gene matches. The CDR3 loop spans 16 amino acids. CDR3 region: CASSFTGGRFNEKLFF. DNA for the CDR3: TGTGCCAGCAGCTTTACAGGGGGGAGGTTTAATGAAAAACTGTTTTTT.

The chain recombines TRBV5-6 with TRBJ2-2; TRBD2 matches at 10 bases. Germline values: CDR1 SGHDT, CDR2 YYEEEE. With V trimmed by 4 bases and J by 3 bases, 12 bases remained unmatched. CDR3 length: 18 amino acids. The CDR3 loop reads CASSPFGSGRRDTGELFF. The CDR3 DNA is TGTGCCAGCAGCCCATTTGGTAGCGGGAGGCGGGACACCGGGGAGCTGTTTTTT.

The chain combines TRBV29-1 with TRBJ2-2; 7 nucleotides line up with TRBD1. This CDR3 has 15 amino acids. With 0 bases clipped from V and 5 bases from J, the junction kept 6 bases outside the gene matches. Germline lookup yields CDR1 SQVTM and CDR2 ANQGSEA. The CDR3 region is CSVEDEGARTGELFF. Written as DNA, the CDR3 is TGCAGCGTTGAAGATGAGGGGGCGCGGACCGGGGAGCTGTTTTTT.

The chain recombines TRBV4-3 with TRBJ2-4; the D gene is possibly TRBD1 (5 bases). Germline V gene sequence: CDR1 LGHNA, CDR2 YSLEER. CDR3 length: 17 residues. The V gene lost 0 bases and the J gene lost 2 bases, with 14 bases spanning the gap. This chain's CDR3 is CASSQDVDNEPKNIQYF. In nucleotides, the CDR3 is TGCGCCAGCAGCCAAGACGTGGACAACGAACCCAAAAACATTCAGTACTTC.

The CDR3 loop reads CASSKGAGAGDEQFF. The CDR3 DNA reads as TGTGCCAGCAGCAAAGGGGCGGGAGCTGGCGATGAGCAGTTCTTC. The gene calls are TRBV27 and TRBJ2-1, with 7 bases identical to TRBD2. With V trimmed by 6 bases and J by 8 bases, 13 bases remained unmatched. The CDR3 has 15 amino acids. Germline V gives CDR1 MNHEY, CDR2 SMNVEV (reference sequence).

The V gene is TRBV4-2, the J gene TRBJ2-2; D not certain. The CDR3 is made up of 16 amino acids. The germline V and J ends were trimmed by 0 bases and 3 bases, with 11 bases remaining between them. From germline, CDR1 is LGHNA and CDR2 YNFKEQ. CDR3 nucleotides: TGTGCCAGCAGCCAAGACCCCCGGACGGACACCGGGGAGCTGTTTTTT. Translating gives CASSQDPRTDTGELFF.